The present T cell receptor (beta chain) was sequenced within a study of cytomegalovirus exposure and HLA in healthy donors. The CDR3 spans 14 residues. J gave up 7 bases and V 6 bases, and 4 bases lay outside the gene matches. CDR1 is MGHDK and CDR2 is SYGVNS in the germline V gene. 60 Vbeta and 13 Jbeta primers were used in PCR. Using immunoSEQ multiplex PCR, the repertoire was profiled, and TCRdb retains in-frame clones only, with some absent. This table has some 120,000 clones, under 85% appearing once. Whole-study findings and limits: CMV serostatus was the only recorded immune exposure for donors. In an earlier analysis, productive rearrangement rates for most beta V segments clustered near 87% or 30%. TCR beta chains numbering 150 to 200 were designated cytomegalovirus-associated.

A note on this clone: The antigen remains undetermined.

This TCR was recovered from a man aged 30 to 39 in good health and CMV-seronegative. The V gene is TRBV25-1, the J gene TRBJ1-6; 9 nucleotides align to TRBD1. The sequencing sample was made of PBMCs. CDR3 residues: CASSTDRGNSPLHF. Written as DNA, the CDR3 is TGTGCCAGCAGCACGGACAGGGGAAATTCACCCCTCCACTTT.